This TCR beta chain was recorded in a study of blood T cell repertoires in COVID-19. Study details: Specimens from acute and convalescent COVID-19 originated in the United States, Italy and Spain. Sources were T cells, B-cell-depleted T cells, or PBMCs; the material itself was cDNA or gDNA.

Germline-derived CDR1 and CDR2 are SGHVS and FQNEAQ. Trimming stripped 5 bases from V and 0 bases from J, with 10 bases between. This CDR3 comprises 14 residues. Per the original data handling: Estimated nucleated cell counts came from reference gene primer amplification. The repertoire was sequenced with immunoSEQ multiplex PCR; TCRdb's copy has only in-frame clones and lacks some. V and J calls and clone size come straight from that table; D and trimming were deduced from the DNA. The table has around 500,000 clones, 70% to 90% seen once; the top ten hold 3% to 3.5%. The receptor comes from a human donor in a cohort sampled during active COVID-19. The gene calls are TRBV7-8 and TRBJ2-5, with a tentative D call TRBD1 (5 bases). The specimen sequenced was peripheral blood. DNA of the CDR3: TGTGCCAGCAGCCCAGACAGCTACCAAGAGACCCAGTACTTC. Protein sequence: CASSPDSYQETQYF. The whole variable domain, remainder taken from reference TRBV7-8 and TRBJ2-5, is GAGVSQSPRYKVAKRGQDVALRCDPISGHVSLFWYQQALGQGPEFLTYFQNEAQLDKSGLPSDRFFAERPEGSVSTLKIQRTQQEDSAVYLCASSPDSYQETQYFGPGTRLLVL.